Sequencing of this T cell receptor (beta chain) was carried out in a study of T cell responses to AZD1222 COVID-19 vaccine. Study in general: Analysis merged second doses at about 4 or about 12 weeks. The study, taken as a whole, reports: None of the repertoires were sampled until the peak T cell response had passed. Donor demographics were predominantly white British with a female majority; clonal diversity may be underestimated.

Libraries were prepared by immunoSEQ multiplex PCR; TCRdb keeps only in-frame clonotypes and omits some of them. There are about 56,000 clones in the sample; approximately 85% occur only once, and around 16% lies in the top ten. This clone was seen only a few times. What it recognizes is unknown. The sequence derives from an adult in good health. The sample was peripheral blood, taken on day 0 of AZD1222 vaccination.

The CDR3 here is CASSPTGKGEKLFF. The CDR3 nucleotides read TGTGCCAGCTCACCTACAGGGAAGGGCGAAAAACTGTTTTTT. The chain recombines TRBV18 with TRBJ1-4, with D possibly TRBD1 on 6 matching bases. CDR1 and CDR2 from the germline V gene are KGHSH and LQKENI. V was trimmed by 3 bases and J by 8 bases, leaving 13 bases between them. The CDR3 contains 14 residues.